The 2 T cell receptor beta chains listed next were all sequenced from one sample in a study of T cell changes during pregnancy in multiple sclerosis. TCRdb's copy holds only in-frame clones and misses some; the assay was immunoSEQ multiplex PCR. This repertoire shows 90,000 to 100,000 clones, 85% to 95% found once; its top ten account for around 4.5%. The sequences come from peripheral blood, collected in the first trimester of pregnancy. The receptors originated from a female donor with multiple sclerosis, enrolled in a pregnancy study.

J is TRBJ2-1 and V is TRBV7-2; 7 positions agree with TRBD2. The CDR3 extends over 14 amino acids. Germline V gene lookup returns CDR1 SGHTA and CDR2 FQGNSA. J lost 7 bases, V lost 7 bases, and 10 bases had no gene match. This chain's CDR3 is CASNLGGNGNEQFF. CDR3 coding DNA: TGTGCCAGCAACCTCGGGGGGAACGGGAATGAGCAGTTCTTC.

The CDR3 DNA is TGTGCCAGCAGCTTGTCGGGGGGGGACTACGAGCAGTACTTC. Translation: CASSLSGGDYEQYF. J is TRBJ2-7 and V is TRBV7-9; TRBD2 matches 8 bases. V was pared by 3 bases and J by 3 bases, with 4 bases of the junction left unmatched. The CDR3 length is 14 residues. Germline V gene data show CDR1 as SEHNR and CDR2 as FQNEAQ (reference sequence).